What follows is one T cell receptor beta chain and its context. A read error may produce the germline difference seen at one junction end. The sample carries other DNA sequences with the same CDR3. These data belong to a study of shared clonotypes between healthy human individuals. Original processing notes: With immunoSEQ giving junction-only sequences and no quality scores, filtering differed. Clones were read by immunoSEQ multiplex PCR, and TCRdb kept only the in-frame ones, dropping some. D and trimming come from the DNA, and the V and J calls and clone size come from that table. The table records approximately 2,300,000 clones, roughly 90% of them present only once. The sequenced sample was naive CD4+ T cells from PBMCs. Subset noted: CD45RA+ positively selected. The sequence derives from a man younger than 35 in good health. Some clones in this sample may be carry-over from other donors' samples.

Written as DNA, the CDR3 is TGTGCCAGTAGCGTAGGGCCTGGGAGCGGCAGCTCCTACGAGCAGTACTTC. It encodes CASSVGPGSGSSYEQYF. The V gene is TRBV9, the J gene TRBJ2-7; tentative D call: TRBD2 (5 bases). The CDR3 runs 17 residues. CDR1 SGDLS and CDR2 YYNGEE come from the germline V gene.